These 20 T cell receptor beta chains were sequenced from one sample in a study of a mutant IDH1 vaccine in newly diagnosed glioma. The time point is: week 11, during vaccination. Alongside topical imiquimod, each dose of vaccine comprised 300 ug of mutant IDH1 20-mer peptide. For these TCRs, the target antigens are not known. Sequenced by immunoSEQ multiplex PCR; TCRdb stores in-frame clones only, minus some. The sample carries tens of thousands of clones, about 80% recorded once. The input for sequencing was PBMCs, taken from a glioma patient whose treatment included an IDH1 peptide vaccine. All receptors derive from a man aged 45-65 years with glioma.

CDR3 region: CASTALAYEQYF. Here the CDR3 DNA reads TGTGCCAGCACTGCTCTGGCGTACGAGCAGTACTTC. J is TRBJ2-7 and V is TRBV28; D gene ambiguous. Trimming pared 7 bases from V and 4 bases from J, leaving 11 bases between. This CDR3 has 12 residues. The V gene's germline CDR1 is MDHEN and CDR2 SYDVKM.

This clone was seen a handful of times. The J gene is TRBJ1-1, the V gene TRBV27, with D tentatively TRBD1 (5 bases). The CDR3 runs 14 residues. Germline CDR1 is MNHEY and CDR2 is SMNVEV (reference sequence). The V and J ends lost 4 bases and 3 bases respectively, with 12 bases between them. The chain's CDR3 is CASSSRPGDTEAFF. In DNA, the CDR3 is TGTGCCAGCAGTTCTCGTCCGGGGGACACTGAAGCTTTCTTT.

The count of this clone is one. The V gene is TRBV7-2, the J gene TRBJ2-1; D not certain. Germline V gene lookup returns CDR1 SGHTA and CDR2 FQGNSA. V was trimmed by 1 base and J by 4 bases, leaving 8 bases between them. CDR3 length: 14 amino acids. The CDR3 sequence: CASSLERVYNEQFF. CDR3 nucleotide sequence: TGTGCCAGCAGCTTAGAAAGAGTGTACAATGAGCAGTTCTTC.

V and J are TRBV2 and TRBJ2-1; D unresolved. The CDR3 loop spans 15 amino acids. V was trimmed by 3 bases and J by 3 bases, leaving 12 bases between them. Germline CDR1 reads SNHLY; CDR2 reads FYNNEI. The DNA for the CDR3 is TGTGCCAGCAGTGAGGGCAGCCCGGTCTACAATGAGCAGTTCTTC. Its translation is CASSEGSPVYNEQFF.

CDR3 amino acids: CASSPGRSPYEQYF. The CDR3 DNA reads as TGTGCCAGCAGTCCCGGCAGGTCCCCCTACGAGCAGTACTTC. The J gene is TRBJ2-7, the V gene TRBV9; D call uncertain. Between the trimmed V and J ends, which lost 5 bases and 2 bases, there was a span of 14 bases. In germline, CDR1 is SGDLS, CDR2 YYNGEE. The CDR3 sequence is 14 residues long.

The chain recombines TRBV7-8 with TRBJ2-1; D gene unclear. Trimming stripped 0 bases from V and 8 bases from J, with 8 bases between. Germline V gene lookup returns CDR1 SGHVS and CDR2 FQNEAQ. There are 13 residues in the CDR3. The CDR3 DNA reads TGTGCCAGCAGCTTAGCTATCGGCGATGAGCAGTTCTTC. Protein sequence: CASSLAIGDEQFF.

The rearrangement uses TRBV13 and TRBJ1-2, with TRBD1 as a possible D gene (6 bases). The CDR3 sequence is 13 residues long. From germline, CDR1 is PRHDT and CDR2 FYEKMQ (reference sequence). Trimming shortened V by 8 bases and J by 7 bases, and 17 bases separated the two germline ends. The CDR3 DNA follows: TGTGCCAGCGGGCTGGGGGCGGTCGCTGGCTACACCTTC. This gives the protein CASGLGAVAGYTF. The variable domain in full, completed from reference TRBV13 and TRBJ1-2, reads AAGVIQSPRHLIKEKRETATLKCYPIPRHDTVYWYQQGPGQDPQFLISFYEKMQSDKGSIPDRFSAQQFSDYHSELNMSSLELGDSALYFCASGLGAVAGYTFGSGTRLTVV.

The genes are TRBV29-1 and TRBJ1-2, with 8 bases that match TRBD1. With V trimmed by 7 bases and J by 7 bases, 11 bases remained unmatched. Germline V gene sequence: CDR1 SQVTM, CDR2 ANQGSEA. CDR3 size: 13 residues. The CDR3 region has the DNA TGCAGCGCACTCGGACAGGGAGACCCTGGCTACACCTTC. Its translation: CSALGQGDPGYTF.

CDR3 bases: TGCGCCAGCAGCTTGGCCGACACTAGCGACGGTTACAATGAGCAGTTCTTC. It codes for CASSLADTSDGYNEQFF. The gene calls are TRBV5-1 and TRBJ2-1, with TRBD2 matching over 7 bases. V gave up 0 bases and J gave up 4 bases; unmatched junction bases: 10. This CDR3 comprises 17 residues. Germline loops: CDR1 SGHRS, CDR2 YFSETQ.

This clone showed up just once. V is TRBV5-1 and J is TRBJ2-1; the D gene could be TRBD1 or TRBD2 (5 bases each). Germline lookup yields CDR1 SGHRS and CDR2 YFSETQ. The ends were cut back, 3 bases at V and 6 bases at J, with 13 bases in the middle. The CDR3 runs to 14 residues. The CDR3 here is CASSSPPGPNEQFF. As DNA, the CDR3 is TGCGCCAGCAGCTCCCCTCCGGGACCCAATGAGCAGTTCTTC.

The rearrangement uses TRBV28 and TRBJ1-2; the D is unclear. V lost 8 bases and J 5 bases, leaving 3 bases between the germline ends. This CDR3 is built from 9 residues. Germline CDR1 MDHEN, CDR2 SYDVKM. CDR3 amino acids: CASGYGYTF. CDR3 coding DNA: TGTGCCAGCGGGTATGGCTACACCTTC.

V is TRBV2 and J is TRBJ2-1; 10 nucleotides agree with TRBD2. The CDR3 covers 15 residues. Germline V gene sequence: CDR1 SNHLY, CDR2 FYNNEI. With V trimmed by 6 bases and J by 4 bases, 6 bases remained unmatched. The CDR3 here is CASRPSGGLYNEQFF. CDR3 sequence (DNA): TGTGCCAGCAGACCTAGCGGGGGCTTATACAATGAGCAGTTCTTC.

The V call is TRBV2, the J call TRBJ2-3; D gene uncertain. The CDR3 is made up of 12 amino acids. The V and J ends lost 5 bases and 5 bases respectively, with 8 bases between them. Germline assignment: CDR1 SNHLY and CDR2 FYNNEI. The CDR3 DNA follows: TGTGCCAGCAGTCGCTACCGAGATACGCAGTATTTT. Translated: CASSRYRDTQYF.

V and J are TRBV19 and TRBJ1-5; 8 nucleotides match TRBD1. The CDR3 is made up of 16 amino acids. Germline values: CDR1 LNHDA, CDR2 SQIVND (reference sequence). The V segment lost 5 bases and the J segment 0 bases; nucleotides outside the gene matches: 6. The CDR3 DNA sequence: TGTGCCAGTAGTGAAGACAGGGGAATTAGCAATCAGCCCCAGCATTTT. It yields the protein CASSEDRGISNQPQHF.

The V gene is TRBV19, the J gene TRBJ1-1; D remains unclear. Germline V gene data show CDR1 as LNHDA and CDR2 as SQIVND (reference sequence). The CDR3 is 14 residues long. V lost 6 bases, J lost 5 bases, and 16 bases lay in between. CDR3 sequence reads: CASRFGGRRTEAFF. CDR3 bases: TGTGCCAGTAGGTTCGGCGGGAGGAGAACTGAAGCTTTCTTT.

The genes are TRBV10-3 and TRBJ2-2; perhaps TRBD2 as D (5 bases). The CDR3 extends over 15 amino acids. With 6 bases removed from V and 4 bases from J, the gap between germline ends came to 15 bases. CDR1 is ENHRY, CDR2 SYGVKD, per germline. The chain's CDR3 is CAIRPSSGSTGELFF. CDR3 nucleotide sequence: TGTGCCATCAGGCCCAGTTCGGGGAGCACCGGGGAGCTGTTTTTT.

The chain employs TRBV10-1 and TRBJ2-5; D may be TRBD1 (6 bases). This CDR3 has 14 residues. The V gene lost 4 bases and the J gene lost 4 bases, with 13 bases spanning the gap. CDR1 and CDR2 (germline): WNHNN, SYGVQD (reference sequence). The CDR3 loop is CASSGTGRGETQYF. In nucleotides, the CDR3 is TGCGCCAGCAGTGGTACAGGGAGAGGAGAGACCCAGTACTTC.

The chain has TRBV2 and TRBJ2-7; no reliable D call. Germline CDR1 is SNHLY and CDR2 is FYNNEI. This CDR3 has 14 amino acids. Trimming took off 4 bases at V and 3 bases at J, with 13 bases between the two ends. This CDR3 reads CASSVVGRDYEQYF. CDR3 DNA: TGTGCCAGCAGTGTGGTGGGCAGAGACTACGAGCAGTACTTC.

This chain links TRBV28 with TRBJ2-1; 11 bases map to TRBD2. After removal of 5 bases from V and 10 bases from J, the junction contained 10 bases not matched to a gene. This CDR3 spans 15 amino acids. CDR1 and CDR2 (germline): MDHEN, SYDVKM. The CDR3 bases are TGTGCCAGCAGTCAAATAGCGGGAGGGCCGGTCGAGCAGTTCTTC. Amino acid sequence: CASSQIAGGPVEQFF.

This clone was detected once. The V gene is TRBV5-6, the J gene TRBJ2-7; D unresolved. Germline CDR1 is SGHDT and CDR2 is YYEEEE. The CDR3 covers 14 residues. The V end was cut by 0 bases, the J end by 7 bases, with 14 bases between. This CDR3 reads CASSLVRSPGEQYF. The CDR3 nucleotides read TGTGCCAGCAGCTTGGTCCGCAGCCCGGGTGAGCAGTACTTC.